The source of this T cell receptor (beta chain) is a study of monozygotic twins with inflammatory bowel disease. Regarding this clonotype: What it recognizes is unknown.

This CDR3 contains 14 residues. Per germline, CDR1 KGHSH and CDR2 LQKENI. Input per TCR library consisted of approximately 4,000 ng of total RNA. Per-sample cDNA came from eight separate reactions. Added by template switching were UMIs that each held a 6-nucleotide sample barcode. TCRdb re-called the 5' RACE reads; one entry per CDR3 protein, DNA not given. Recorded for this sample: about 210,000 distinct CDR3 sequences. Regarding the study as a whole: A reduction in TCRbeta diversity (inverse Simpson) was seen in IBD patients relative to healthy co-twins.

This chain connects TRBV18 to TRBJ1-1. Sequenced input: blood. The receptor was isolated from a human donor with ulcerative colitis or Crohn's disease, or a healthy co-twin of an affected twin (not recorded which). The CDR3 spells CASSPAWGKTEAFF.